This entry lists 21 T cell receptor beta chains sequenced from one sample in a study of T cell repertoires in cytomegalovirus infection. TCRdb processed the reads anew with MiXCR; each CDR3 protein has one entry. The sample includes about 310,000 distinct CDR3 sequences, about 8.8% seen only once; the top ten take approximately 2.4%. Sequences were obtained from PBMCs. Receptors were obtained from a human donor in good health (CMV status not recorded). Some clones in this sample may be carry-over from other donors' samples.

Comment on this clonotype: A much bigger clone sits one base away, suggesting this may be a read error. This is likely a read error, given that the CDR3 carries no conserved phenylalanine or tryptophan at its end. V is TRBV5-1 and J is TRBJ1-1, with no clear D. Germline V gene sequence: CDR1 SGHRS, CDR2 YFSETQ. The germline V and J ends were trimmed by 2 bases and 2 bases, with 7 bases remaining between them. The CDR3 spans 13 residues. CDR3 sequence: CASSFDFNTEAFS. For the CDR3, the DNA is TGCGCCAGCAGCTTCGACTTTAACACTGAAGCTTTCTCT.

The genes are TRBV7-4 and TRBJ2-1, with TRBD1 matching over 8 bases. This CDR3 contains 15 residues. CDR1 is SGHVT and CDR2 is SQSDAQ in the germline V gene. The trim removed 4 bases at V and 6 bases at J, leaving 8 bases unmatched. The CDR3 sequence is CASSSPGQGGNEQFF. The CDR3, as DNA: TGTGCCAGCAGCTCGCCCGGACAGGGAGGCAATGAGCAGTTCTTC.

This clonotype was recorded many times. J is TRBJ1-1 and V is TRBV12-3 or TRBV12-4; 7 bases align to TRBD1. This CDR3 has 14 amino acids. Trimming cost V 5 bases and J 1 base; bases outside gene matches: 4. The CDR3: CASSPYRGNTEAFF. The CDR3, as DNA: TGTGCCAGCAGTCCATACAGGGGGAACACTGAAGCTTTCTTT.

This clonotype was observed at least ten times. The junction departs from germline at one end; a sequencing error may be responsible. The rearrangement joins TRBV10-3 to TRBJ1-1; possible D gene TRBD1, 5 bases. The CDR3 runs 15 residues. Germline V gene data show CDR1 as ENHRY and CDR2 as SYGVKD. The CDR3 region has the DNA TGTGCCATCAGTCCCATAGGGGTAGGGAACGCTGAAGCTTTCTTT. This gives the protein CAISPIGVGNAEAFF.

This clonotype was observed many times. The chain couples TRBV7-2 to TRBJ1-5; D gene uncertain. The CDR3 totals 12 residues. Germline CDR1 and CDR2: SGHTA and FQGNSA. Trimming removed 4 bases from V and 4 bases from J, with 5 bases in between. The CDR3 DNA reads TGTGCCAGCAGCTACGATAATCAGCCCCAGCATTTT. As protein: CASSYDNQPQHF.

The chain joins TRBV7-2 to TRBJ1-6; a possible D gene is TRBD1 (6 bases). Per the germline V gene, CDR1 is SGHTA and CDR2 is FQGNSA. V was trimmed by 1 base and J by 7 bases, leaving 17 bases between them. CDR3 size: 17 residues. The CDR3 bases are TGTGCCAGCAGCTTAGGGTCTCCAGGGACACAAAATTCACCCCTCCACTTT. Residues: CASSLGSPGTQNSPLHF.

V and J are TRBV7-9 and TRBJ2-1, with TRBD2 identical over 14 bases. The CDR3 length is 18 residues. V was pared by 3 bases and J by 0 bases, with 4 bases of the junction left unmatched. Germline V CDR1 and CDR2: SEHNR, FQNEAQ (reference sequence). CDR3 in DNA: TGTGCCAGCAGCTTGGGACTAGCGGGGGCCAGCTCCTACAATGAGCAGTTCTTC. Translating it yields CASSLGLAGASSYNEQFF. The entire variable domain, with the rest obtained from reference TRBV7-9 and TRBJ2-1, is as follows: DTGVSQNPRHKITKRGQNVTFRCDPISEHNRLYWYRQTLGQGPEFLTYFQNEAQLEKSRLLSDRFSAERPKGSFSTLEIQRTEQGDSAMYLCASSLGLAGASSYNEQFFGPGTRLTVL.

This clonotype was detected ten times or more. V gene TRBV28 combines with J gene TRBJ2-7; the D call may be TRBD1 or TRBD2 (5 bases each). CDR3 length: 14 residues. The germline V gene has CDR1 MDHEN and CDR2 SYDVKM. With 0 bases removed from V and 7 bases from J, the gap between germline ends came to 13 bases. CDR3: CASSLWARGEEQYV. The CDR3, as DNA: TGTGCCAGCAGTTTATGGGCGAGGGGTGAAGAGCAGTACGTC.

The CDR3 region is CASSLTSGQGGNEQFF. CDR3 nucleotides: TGTGCCAGCAGCCTAACCTCCGGACAGGGAGGAAATGAGCAGTTCTTC. V and J are TRBV7-9 and TRBJ2-1; 8 bases line up with TRBD1. V lost 5 bases, J lost 7 bases, and 13 bases stayed unmatched. The germline V gene encodes CDR1 SEHNR and CDR2 FQNEAQ (reference sequence). This CDR3 spans 16 amino acids.

This clonotype was detected ten times or more. The chain combines TRBV20-1 with TRBJ2-1; a weak D match, TRBD2 (6 bases). V was cut by 6 bases and J by 3 bases, with 21 bases left in between. The CDR3 is made up of 16 amino acids. Germline assignment: CDR1 DFQATT and CDR2 SNEGSKA (reference sequence). The CDR3 DNA sequence: TGCAGTGCACCTCGGGCGGGGACCAGGGTCTACAATGAGCAGTTCTTC. Its protein is CSAPRAGTRVYNEQFF.

This clonotype was seen ten or more times. V gene TRBV6-6 combines with J gene TRBJ2-6, with D perhaps TRBD1 or TRBD2 (5 bases each). The V gene's germline CDR1 is MNHNY and CDR2 SVGAGI (reference sequence). The CDR3 sequence is 20 residues long. V gave up 0 bases and J gave up 0 bases, with 18 bases separating them. Written as DNA, the CDR3 is TGTGCCAGCAGTTACTCGATTTACATCCAGGGACCCTCTGGGGCCAACGTCCTGACTTTC. Protein: CASSYSIYIQGPSGANVLTF.

This clonotype occurred many times. The V call is TRBV10-3, the J call TRBJ2-1; 7 bases fit TRBD1. The ends lost 8 bases at V and 7 bases at J; junction bases unmatched: 14. Germline values: CDR1 ENHRY, CDR2 SYGVKD. The CDR3 runs to 15 residues. The CDR3 sequence: CAIRLTGSKENEQFF. For the CDR3, the DNA is TGTGCCATCCGCCTGACAGGGAGCAAGGAGAATGAGCAGTTCTTC.

Turning to this clonotype: The junction and the germline gene differ at one end; a read error may be behind it. This chain joins TRBV20-1 and TRBJ2-7; weak D call: TRBD2 (6 bases). Germline V gene lookup returns CDR1 DFQATT and CDR2 SNEGSKA (reference sequence). The CDR3 totals 14 residues. The CDR3 loop is CSARGLGGDHEQCF. CDR3 sequence (DNA): TGCAGTGCTAGAGGGTTGGGGGGAGATCACGAGCAGTGCTTC.

This clonotype was detected many times. The V call is TRBV28, the J call TRBJ2-2, with TRBD1 identical over 9 bases. The J segment lost 4 bases and the V segment lost 5 bases, leaving 8 bases of the junction unmatched. CDR3 size: 16 residues. CDR1 is MDHEN and CDR2 is SYDVKM in the germline V gene. CDR3 in amino acids: CASSKRQGVVTGELFF. The CDR3 DNA sequence: TGTGCCAGCAGTAAAAGACAGGGGGTAGTCACCGGGGAGCTGTTTTTT. Full variable domain (missing parts from reference TRBV28 and TRBJ2-2): DVKVTQSSRYLVKRTGEKVFLECVQDMDHENMFWYRQDPGLGLRLIYFSYDVKMKEKGDIPEGYSVSREKKERFSLILESASTNQTSMYLCASSKRQGVVTGELFFGEGSRLTVL.

Judged by abundance, this clonotype is medium-sized. The chain has TRBV7-2 and TRBJ1-2, with a weak D call TRBD1 (6 bases). This CDR3 has 13 amino acids. The germline gives CDR1 SGHTA, CDR2 FQGNSA. Trimming shortened V by 7 bases and J by 8 bases, and 17 bases separated the two germline ends. CDR3 nucleotides: TGTGCCAGCACCCCCCAGGGGAGAAACGGCTACACCTTC. This gives the protein CASTPQGRNGYTF.

This clonotype has ten or more counts. The chain has TRBV7-2 and TRBJ1-1; possible D gene TRBD1, 6 bases. Germline lookup yields CDR1 SGHTA and CDR2 FQGNSA. Trimming shortened V by 3 bases and J by 3 bases, and 8 bases separated the two germline ends. This CDR3 is built from 13 residues. This chain's CDR3 is CASSFGQHTEAFF. In nucleotides, the CDR3 is TGTGCCAGCAGCTTTGGACAGCACACTGAAGCTTTCTTT.

The chain combines TRBV3-1 with TRBJ1-6; TRBD1 is a possible D gene (6 bases). Germline CDR1 LGHDT, CDR2 YNNKEL (reference sequence). The CDR3 is 15 residues long. V dropped 4 bases and J dropped 8 bases, with 15 bases sitting between them. CDR3 residues: CASSRSRGLDSPLHF. The CDR3 nucleotides are TGTGCCAGCAGCCGTAGCAGGGGTCTTGATTCACCCCTCCACTTT.

This clonotype was detected ten times or more. The chain is built from TRBV12-3 or TRBV12-4 and TRBJ1-1; no reliable D call. The CDR3 is 16 residues long. The V end lost 4 bases, the J end lost 3 bases, and 18 bases lay between the germline ends. Here the CDR3 DNA reads TGTGCCAGCAGTTCCCGGGCCGAAGTGGGAGACACTGAAGCTTTCTTT. This sequence encodes CASSSRAEVGDTEAFF.

This clonotype was recorded at least ten times. The rearrangement uses TRBV5-5 and TRBJ1-1; maybe TRBD1 (6 bases). Germline V CDR1 and CDR2: SGHKS, YYEKEE (reference sequence). This CDR3 is 15 amino acids long. V was clipped by 0 bases and J by 6 bases, with 15 bases between them. The CDR3 nucleotides read TGTGCCAGCAGCTTGGCGGGGGGGCTGGCAGCTGAAGCTTTCTTT. Amino acids: CASSLAGGLAAEAFF.

This clonotype was recorded once. Lacking the conserved final phenylalanine or tryptophan, this CDR3 likely reflects a read error. The chain combines TRBV20-1 with TRBJ2-3; D is possibly TRBD1 or TRBD2 (7 bases each). CDR3 length: 15 amino acids. The germline V gene encodes CDR1 DFQATT and CDR2 SNEGSKA (reference sequence). Trimming shortened V by 6 bases and J by 2 bases, and 18 bases separated the two germline ends. The CDR3 is CSAPGGDRFTDTQYI. The CDR3 DNA sequence: TGCAGTGCCCCAGGGGGGGACAGATTCACAGATACGCAGTATATT.

The V gene is TRBV10-3, the J gene TRBJ2-3, with 8 bases fitting TRBD2. Trimming took 0 bases from V and 7 from J; bases not matched to a gene: 9. The CDR3 contains 16 residues. Germline V lookup: CDR1 ENHRY, CDR2 SYGVKD. The DNA for the CDR3 is TGTGCCATCAGTGAGTCGGGAGGGCGCGGGAGGAATACGCAGTATTTT. Translating it yields CAISESGGRGRNTQYF.